The clone carrying this T cell receptor beta chain was counted between two and nine times. In the original processing: Researchers report that nucleated cell counts were estimated from reference gene primer amplification. Profiled with immunoSEQ multiplex PCR; TCRdb holds only in-frame clones, not every one. V, J and clone size derive from that table, while D and trimming were established from the DNA sequence. This sample has 200,000 to 300,000 clones, with around 89% found just once. The sample belongs to a study of blood T cell repertoires in COVID-19. Study at large: There were acute and convalescent COVID-19 samples, and they came from the United States, Italy and Spain. Sample material is recorded as cDNA or gDNA derived from T cells, B-cell-depleted T cells, or PBMCs.

Deletions cut 6 bases from V and 5 bases from J, with 31 bases between. Germline CDR1 is MNHNS and CDR2 is SASEGT. The length of the CDR3 is 19 residues. The source of this sequence is a woman in her forties with acute or convalescent COVID-19. The chain links TRBV6-1 to TRBJ1-1; D gene uncertain. Material: peripheral blood. The CDR3 coding sequence is TGTGCCAGCAGCGAATACAAGGGAGACAACAGCGCCCACGGGACTGAAGCTTTCTTT. Its translation is CASSEYKGDNSAHGTEAFF.